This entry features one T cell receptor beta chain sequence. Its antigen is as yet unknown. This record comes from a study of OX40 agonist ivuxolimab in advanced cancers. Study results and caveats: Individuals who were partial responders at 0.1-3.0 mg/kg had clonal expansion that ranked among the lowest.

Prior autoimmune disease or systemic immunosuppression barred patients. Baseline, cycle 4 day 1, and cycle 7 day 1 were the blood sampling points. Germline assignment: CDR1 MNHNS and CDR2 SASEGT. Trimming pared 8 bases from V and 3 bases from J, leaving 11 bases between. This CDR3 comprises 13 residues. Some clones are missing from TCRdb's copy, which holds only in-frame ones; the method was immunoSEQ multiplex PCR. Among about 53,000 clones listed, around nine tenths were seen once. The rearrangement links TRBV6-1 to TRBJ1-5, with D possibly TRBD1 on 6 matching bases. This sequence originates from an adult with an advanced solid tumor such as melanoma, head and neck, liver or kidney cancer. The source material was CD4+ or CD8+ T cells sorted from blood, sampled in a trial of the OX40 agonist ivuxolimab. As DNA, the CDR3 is TGTGCCAGCTGCCGGGACAACAATCAGCCCCAGCATTTT. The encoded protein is CASCRDNNQPQHF.